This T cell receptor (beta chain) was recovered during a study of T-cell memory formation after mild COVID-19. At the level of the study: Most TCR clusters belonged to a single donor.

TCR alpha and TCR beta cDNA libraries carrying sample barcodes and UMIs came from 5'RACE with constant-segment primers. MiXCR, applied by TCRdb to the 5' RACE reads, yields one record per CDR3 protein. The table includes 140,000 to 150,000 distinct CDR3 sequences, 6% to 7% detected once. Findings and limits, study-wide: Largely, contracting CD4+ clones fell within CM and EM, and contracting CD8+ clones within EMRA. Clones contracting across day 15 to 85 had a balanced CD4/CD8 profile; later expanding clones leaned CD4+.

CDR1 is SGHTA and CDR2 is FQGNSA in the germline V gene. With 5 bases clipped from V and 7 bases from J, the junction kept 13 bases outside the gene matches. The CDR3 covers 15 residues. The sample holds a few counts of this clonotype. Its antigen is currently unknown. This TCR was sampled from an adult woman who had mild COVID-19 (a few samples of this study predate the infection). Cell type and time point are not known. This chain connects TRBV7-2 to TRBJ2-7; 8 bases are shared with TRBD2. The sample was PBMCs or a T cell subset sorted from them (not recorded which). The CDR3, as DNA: TGTGCCAGCAGCCCCTTAGCGGGACGGGTGAAAGAGCAGTACTTC. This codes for CASSPLAGRVKEQYF.